The T cell receptor beta chain under discussion was sequenced for a study of lymphopenia after photon versus proton radiotherapy. General observations from the study: Relative stability marked proton patients; photon patients lost diversity and naive cells.

Repertoires were generated with immunoSEQ multiplex PCR, while TCRdb's copy carries only in-frame clones and drops some. The data contain 35,000 to 45,000 clones, about 85% of them singletons. For this clone: Its antigen is unidentified.

The sequence was obtained from a woman in her 70s with pancreatic cancer. The material sequenced was peripheral blood, taken from a patient treated with proton-based radiotherapy.

CDR3 sequence: CASSLLNDRFYEQYF. The CDR3 DNA reads as TGTGCCAGCAGTCTCCTGAACGACAGATTCTACGAGCAGTACTTC. This chain connects TRBV6-6 to TRBJ2-7; possible D gene TRBD1, 5 bases. The V gene lost 5 bases and the J gene lost 3 bases, with 17 bases spanning the gap. CDR1 is MNHNY and CDR2 is SVGAGI in the germline V gene (reference sequence). The CDR3 sequence is 15 residues long.